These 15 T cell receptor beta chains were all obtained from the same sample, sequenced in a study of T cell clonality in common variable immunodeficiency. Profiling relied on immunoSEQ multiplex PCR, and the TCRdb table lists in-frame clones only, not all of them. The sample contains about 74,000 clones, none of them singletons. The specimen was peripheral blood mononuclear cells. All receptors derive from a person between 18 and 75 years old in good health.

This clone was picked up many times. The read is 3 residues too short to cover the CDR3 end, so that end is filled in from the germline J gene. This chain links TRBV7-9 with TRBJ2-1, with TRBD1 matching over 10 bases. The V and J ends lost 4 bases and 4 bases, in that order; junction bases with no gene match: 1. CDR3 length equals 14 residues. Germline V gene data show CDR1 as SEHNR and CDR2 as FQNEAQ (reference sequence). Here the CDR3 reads CASSSGQGYNEQFF. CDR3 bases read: TGTGCCAGCAGCTCGGGACAGGGGTACAATGAG.

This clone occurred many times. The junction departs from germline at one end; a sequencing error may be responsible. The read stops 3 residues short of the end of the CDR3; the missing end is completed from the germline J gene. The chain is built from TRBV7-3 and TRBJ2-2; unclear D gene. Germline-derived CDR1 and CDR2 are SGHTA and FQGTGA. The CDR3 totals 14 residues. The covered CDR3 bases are TGTGCCAGCATCTTAAGGTGGGCCCCCGGGGAG. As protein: CASILRWAPGE. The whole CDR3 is CASILRWAPGELFF.

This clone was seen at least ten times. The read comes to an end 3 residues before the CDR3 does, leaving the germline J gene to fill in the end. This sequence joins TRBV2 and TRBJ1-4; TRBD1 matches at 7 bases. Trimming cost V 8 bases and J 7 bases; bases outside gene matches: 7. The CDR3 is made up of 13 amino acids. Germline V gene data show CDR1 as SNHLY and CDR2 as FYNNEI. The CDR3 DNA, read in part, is TGTGCCAGCGGGGGAGGGACAGTTGAAAAA. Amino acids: CASGGGTVEK. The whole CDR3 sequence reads CASGGGTVEKLFF.

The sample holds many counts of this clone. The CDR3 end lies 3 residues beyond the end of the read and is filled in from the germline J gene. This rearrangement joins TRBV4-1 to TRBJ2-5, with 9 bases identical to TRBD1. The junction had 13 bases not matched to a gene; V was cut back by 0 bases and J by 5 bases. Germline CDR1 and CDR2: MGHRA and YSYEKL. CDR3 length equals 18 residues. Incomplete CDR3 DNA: TGCGCCAGCAGCCAAGATGAAGGGGGACAGGGCTTTTGGGAGACC. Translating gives CASSQDEGGQGFWET. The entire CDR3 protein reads CASSQDEGGQGFWETQYF.

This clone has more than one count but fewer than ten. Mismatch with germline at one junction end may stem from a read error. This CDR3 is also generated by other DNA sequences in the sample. CDR3 DNA (partial): TGTGCCAGCTCGCCACTGTTTGCGCCAGGGAGTGGGGGC. Translated, it gives CASSPLFAPGSGG. The full CDR3 protein is CASSPLFAPGSGGYTF. The chain combines TRBV18 with TRBJ1-2, with D maybe TRBD1 (5 bases). Read data end 3 residues before the CDR3 end; the end is taken from the germline J gene. The CDR3 covers 16 residues. CDR1 and CDR2 from the germline V gene are KGHSH and LQKENI.

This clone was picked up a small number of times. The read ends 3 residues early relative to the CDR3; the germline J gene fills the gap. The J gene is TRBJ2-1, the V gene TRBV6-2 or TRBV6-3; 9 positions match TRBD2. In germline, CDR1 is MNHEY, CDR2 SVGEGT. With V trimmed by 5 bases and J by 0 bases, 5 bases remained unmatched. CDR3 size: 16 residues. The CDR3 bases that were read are TGTGCCAGCAGTCCAGGACTAGCGAGCTCCTACAATGAG. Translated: CASSPGLASSYNE. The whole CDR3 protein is CASSPGLASSYNEQFF.

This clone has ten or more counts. Incomplete CDR3 DNA: TGCGCCAGCTCCCTATCTAGCGGGAGGAGAAACGAG. It translates to CASSLSSGRRNE. The whole CDR3 sequence is CASSLSSGRRNEQYF. J is TRBJ2-7 and V is TRBV5-1; 11 bases agree with TRBD2. The CDR3 is cut off 3 residues early in the read; its end comes from the germline J gene. The CDR3 loop spans 15 amino acids. The trim removed 7 bases at V and 5 bases at J, leaving 11 bases unmatched. Germline loops: CDR1 SGHRS, CDR2 YFSETQ.

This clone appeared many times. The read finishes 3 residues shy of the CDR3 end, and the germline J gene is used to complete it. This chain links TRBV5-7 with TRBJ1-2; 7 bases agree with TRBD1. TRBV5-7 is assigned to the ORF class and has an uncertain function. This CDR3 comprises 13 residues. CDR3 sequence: CASSLGQGWGYTF. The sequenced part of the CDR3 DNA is TGTGCCAGCAGCTTGGGACAGGGCTGGGGC.

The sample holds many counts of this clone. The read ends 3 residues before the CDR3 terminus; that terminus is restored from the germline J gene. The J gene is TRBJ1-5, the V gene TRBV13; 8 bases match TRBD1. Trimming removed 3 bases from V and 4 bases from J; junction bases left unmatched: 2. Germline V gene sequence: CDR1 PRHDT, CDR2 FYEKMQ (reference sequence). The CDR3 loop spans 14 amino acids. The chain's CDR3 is CASSFQGANQPQHF. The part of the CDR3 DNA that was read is TGTGCCAGCAGCTTCCAGGGGGCTAATCAGCCC.

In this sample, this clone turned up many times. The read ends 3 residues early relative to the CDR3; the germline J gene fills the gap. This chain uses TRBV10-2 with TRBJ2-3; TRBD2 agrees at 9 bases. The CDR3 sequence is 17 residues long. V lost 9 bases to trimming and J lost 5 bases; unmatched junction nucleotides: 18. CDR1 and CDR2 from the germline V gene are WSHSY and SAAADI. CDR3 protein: CASAKLMLEAGGDTQYF. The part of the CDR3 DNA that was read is TGCGCCAGTGCGAAATTAATGCTAGAAGCGGGAGGAGATACG.

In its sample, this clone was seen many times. Incomplete CDR3 DNA: TGCGCCAGCAGTCGGACGGCGGGAGGTTCCGCGGGGGCGCCC. Amino acid sequence: CASSRTAGGSAGAP. The whole CDR3 protein is CASSRTAGGSAGAPQHF. The chain is built from TRBV10-2 and TRBJ1-5, with TRBD1 as a possible D gene (6 bases). The read stops 3 residues short of the end of the CDR3; the missing end is completed from the germline J gene. The CDR3 length is 17 residues. With 5 bases removed from V and 9 bases from J, the gap between germline ends came to 26 bases. Germline CDR1 is WSHSY and CDR2 is SAAADI.

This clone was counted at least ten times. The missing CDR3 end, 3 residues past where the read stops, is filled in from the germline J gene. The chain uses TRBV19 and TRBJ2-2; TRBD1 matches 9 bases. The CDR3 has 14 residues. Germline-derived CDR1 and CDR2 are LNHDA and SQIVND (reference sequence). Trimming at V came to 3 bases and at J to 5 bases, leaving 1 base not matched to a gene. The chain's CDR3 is CASSMTGGTGELFF. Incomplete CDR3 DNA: TGTGCCAGTAGTATGACAGGGGGAACCGGGGAG.

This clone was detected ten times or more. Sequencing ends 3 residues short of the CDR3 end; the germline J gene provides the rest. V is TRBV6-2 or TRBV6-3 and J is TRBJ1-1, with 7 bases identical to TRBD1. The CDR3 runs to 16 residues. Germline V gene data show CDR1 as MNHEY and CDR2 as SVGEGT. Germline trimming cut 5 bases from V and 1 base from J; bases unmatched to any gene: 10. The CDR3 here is CASSRRQGLGNTEAFF. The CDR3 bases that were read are TGTGCCAGCAGTCGAAGACAGGGACTAGGGAACACTGAA.

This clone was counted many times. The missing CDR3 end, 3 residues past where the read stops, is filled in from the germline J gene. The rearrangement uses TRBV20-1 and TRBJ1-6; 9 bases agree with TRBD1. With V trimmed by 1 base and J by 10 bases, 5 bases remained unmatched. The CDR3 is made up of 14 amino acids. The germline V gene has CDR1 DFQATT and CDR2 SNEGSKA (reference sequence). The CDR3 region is CSARADRGASPLHF. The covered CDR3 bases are TGCAGTGCTAGAGCCGACAGGGGGGCCTCACCC.

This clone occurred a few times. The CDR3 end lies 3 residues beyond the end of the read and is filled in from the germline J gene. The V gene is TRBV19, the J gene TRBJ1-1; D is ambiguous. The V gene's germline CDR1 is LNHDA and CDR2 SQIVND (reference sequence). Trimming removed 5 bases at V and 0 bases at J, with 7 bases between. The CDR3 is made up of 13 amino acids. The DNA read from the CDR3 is TGTGCCAGTAGTCCTCGGGTGAACACTGAA. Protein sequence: CASSPRVNTE. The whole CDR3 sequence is CASSPRVNTEAFF.